Following are 21 T cell receptor beta chains from one sample sequenced in a study of blood T cell repertoires in COVID-19. Clones were read by immunoSEQ multiplex PCR, and TCRdb kept only the in-frame ones, dropping some. The sample shows approximately 75,000 clones, around 90% of them seen only once. Material for sequencing was peripheral blood. The receptors were sampled from a human donor in a cohort sampled during active COVID-19.

V is TRBV10-1 and J is TRBJ2-2; D not certain. Trimming removed 5 bases at V and 5 bases at J, with 3 bases between. Germline CDR1 and CDR2: WNHNN and SYGVQD (reference sequence). There are 11 residues in the CDR3. CDR3 sequence (DNA): TGCGCCAGCAGTCATACCGGGGAGCTGTTTTTT. Its protein is CASSHTGELFF.

The V and J genes are TRBV6-5 and TRBJ2-1, with 11 bases matching TRBD1. The trim removed 2 bases at V and 6 bases at J, leaving 3 bases unmatched. There are 15 residues in the CDR3. The germline gives CDR1 MNHEY, CDR2 SVGAGI. The CDR3 region has the DNA TGTGCCAGCAGTTACCCTGGGACAGGGGGCAATGAGCAGTTCTTC. This codes for CASSYPGTGGNEQFF.

V gene TRBV9 combines with J gene TRBJ1-3, with TRBD1 matching over 10 bases. The CDR3 extends over 16 amino acids. Germline CDR1 and CDR2: SGDLS and YYNGEE. V lost 3 bases and J lost 7; bases outside the gene matches: 10. CDR3 sequence: CASSAGTGALGNTIYF. For the CDR3, the DNA is TGTGCCAGCAGCGCCGGGACAGGGGCCTTAGGGAACACCATATATTTT. The whole variable domain, remainder taken from reference TRBV9 and TRBJ1-3, is DSGVTQTPKHLITATGQRVTLRCSPRSGDLSVYWYQQSLDQGLQFLIQYYNGEERAKGNILERFSAQQFPDLHSELNLSSLELGDSALYFCASSAGTGALGNTIYFGEGSWLTVV.

This chain joins TRBV10-3 and TRBJ1-1, with 7 bases fitting TRBD1. CDR3 length equals 13 residues. V lost 5 bases to trimming and J lost 3 bases; unmatched junction nucleotides: 3. Germline-derived CDR1 and CDR2 are ENHRY and SYGVKD. This CDR3 is CAISYRGDTEAFF. CDR3 DNA: TGTGCCATCAGTTACAGGGGAGACACTGAAGCTTTCTTT.

The chain has TRBV6-5 and TRBJ1-1; 9 bases match TRBD1. The CDR3 loop spans 13 amino acids. After removal of 2 bases from V and 11 bases from J, the junction contained 6 bases not matched to a gene. Germline CDR1 is MNHEY and CDR2 is SVGAGI. The CDR3 sequence: CASSYPGTGIAFF. As DNA, the CDR3 is TGTGCCAGCAGTTACCCCGGGACAGGGATTGCTTTCTTT.

This chain joins TRBV6-2 or TRBV6-3 and TRBJ2-3, with D possibly being TRBD2 (5 bases). The germline V gene encodes CDR1 MNHEY and CDR2 SVGEGT. The CDR3 loop spans 17 amino acids. Trimming removed 5 bases from V and 0 bases from J, with 18 bases in between. The CDR3 DNA follows: TGTGCCAGCAGTCCACCCCGACCTAGCAAAAGCACAGATACGCAGTATTTT. The encoded protein is CASSPPRPSKSTDTQYF.

This chain connects TRBV2 to TRBJ2-1, with D perhaps TRBD2 (7 bases). Germline CDR1 SNHLY, CDR2 FYNNEI. Trimming pared 6 bases from V and 2 bases from J, leaving 11 bases between. CDR3 length: 14 residues. CDR3 in amino acids: CASSGGRTYNEQFF. The CDR3 region has the DNA TGTGCCAGCAGCGGGGGGCGCACCTACAATGAGCAGTTCTTC.

The chain carries TRBV11-3 and TRBJ2-1; D is unresolved. CDR1 is SGHNT and CDR2 is YENEEA in the germline V gene. CDR3 length: 12 amino acids. Trimming stripped 3 bases from V and 5 bases from J, with 5 bases between. CDR3 amino acids: CASSFYDNEQFF. CDR3 DNA: TGTGCCAGCAGCTTCTATGACAATGAGCAGTTCTTC.

This clone was found once. The rearrangement uses TRBV5-4 and TRBJ1-1; possibly TRBD1 for D (6 bases). This CDR3 has 12 residues. Trimming stripped 4 bases from V and 8 bases from J, with 12 bases between. Germline V gives CDR1 SGHNT, CDR2 YYREEE (reference sequence). The CDR3 sequence: CASSVPQGEAFF. CDR3 coding DNA: TGTGCCAGCAGCGTCCCGCAGGGGGAAGCTTTCTTT.

CDR3 DNA sequence: TGTGCCATCAGTGAAGATCGGTATGGCTACACCTTC. Translating it yields CAISEDRYGYTF. The rearrangement links TRBV10-3 to TRBJ1-2, with no clear D. Germline V gene sequence: CDR1 ENHRY, CDR2 SYGVKD. V was pared by 3 bases and J by 5 bases, with 7 bases between. The CDR3 runs to 12 residues.

The chain carries TRBV25-1 and TRBJ1-2; TRBD1 agrees at 11 bases. CDR1 is MGHDK and CDR2 is SYGVNS in the germline V gene. The J segment lost 4 bases and the V segment lost 1 base, leaving 5 bases of the junction unmatched. The CDR3 extends over 16 amino acids. The CDR3 region is CASSELRGTGGYGYTF. In nucleotides, the CDR3 is TGTGCCAGCAGTGAATTGAGGGGGACAGGGGGCTATGGCTACACCTTC.

CDR3 loop: CASSQLAGGTGELFF. DNA for the CDR3: TGTGCCAGCAGCCAACTAGCGGGGGGTACCGGGGAGCTGTTTTTT. This chain connects TRBV11-3 to TRBJ2-2, with 12 bases aligning to TRBD2. Germline V gene lookup returns CDR1 SGHNT and CDR2 YENEEA. The CDR3 covers 15 residues. V gave up 5 bases and J gave up 5 bases; unmatched junction bases: 3.

This chain joins TRBV5-4 and TRBJ1-2; 11 positions match TRBD1. CDR1 and CDR2 from the germline V gene are SGHNT and YYREEE (reference sequence). The CDR3 sequence is 17 residues long. Germline trimming cut 3 bases from V and 6 bases from J; bases unmatched to any gene: 13. The CDR3 loop is CASSSEGQGAWLDGYTF. In nucleotides, the CDR3 is TGTGCCAGCAGCTCGGAAGGACAGGGGGCATGGTTGGATGGCTACACCTTC.

The CDR3 protein is CASSSASGLSNQPQHF. The CDR3 DNA is TGTGCCAGCAGTTCAGCGTCGGGACTTAGCAATCAGCCCCAGCATTTT. The chain carries TRBV28 and TRBJ1-5, with a weak D call TRBD1 (5 bases). The V gene lost 4 bases and the J gene lost 0 bases, with 13 bases spanning the gap. The CDR3 length is 16 residues. Germline V lookup: CDR1 MDHEN, CDR2 SYDVKM.

The rearrangement joins TRBV19 to TRBJ2-6; possible D gene TRBD2, 5 bases. Germline V gives CDR1 LNHDA, CDR2 SQIVND (reference sequence). V was clipped by 2 bases and J by 9 bases, with 11 bases between them. There are 14 residues in the CDR3. The CDR3 DNA follows: TGTGCCAGTAGTATACGGGGTTTAGGCAACGTCCTGACTTTC. This encodes CASSIRGLGNVLTF.

The chain employs TRBV28 and TRBJ2-2; tentative D call: TRBD1 (6 bases). V lost 2 bases to trimming and J lost 0 bases, with 16 bases between them. CDR1 MDHEN and CDR2 SYDVKM come from the germline V gene. The CDR3 runs 18 residues. The CDR3 coding sequence is TGTGCCAGCAGTTTACAGGGGCTCGTGCCCGCGAACACCGGGGAGCTGTTTTTT. Residues: CASSLQGLVPANTGELFF.

This sequence joins TRBV6-5 and TRBJ2-7, with TRBD1 matching 8 bases. With V trimmed by 8 bases and J by 2 bases, 8 bases remained unmatched. CDR3 length: 14 amino acids. Germline V gene lookup returns CDR1 MNHEY and CDR2 SVGAGI. The CDR3 region has the DNA TGTGCCAGCCTTCAGGGGGCGTCTACCTACGAGCAGTACTTC. Translation: CASLQGASTYEQYF.

The V gene is TRBV6-2 or TRBV6-3, the J gene TRBJ1-4; no firm D call. Trimming removed 2 bases at V and 2 bases at J, with 9 bases between. Germline V gene sequence: CDR1 MNHEY, CDR2 SVGEGT. CDR3 length: 15 residues. The CDR3 bases are TGTGCCAGCAGTTACGACGGGGTGACTAATGAAAAACTGTTTTTT. This gives the protein CASSYDGVTNEKLFF.

The sample holds a few counts of this clone. The J gene is TRBJ1-1, the V gene TRBV2, with D unclear. The germline V gene encodes CDR1 SNHLY and CDR2 FYNNEI. Trimming took off 8 bases at V and 5 bases at J, with 9 bases between the two ends. The CDR3 runs 11 residues. The CDR3 coding sequence is TGTGCCAGCCAAGGCGGGACTGAAGCTTTCTTT. Amino acids: CASQGGTEAFF.

V is TRBV13 and J is TRBJ1-1, with 7 bases that match TRBD1. The CDR3 extends over 12 amino acids. J was trimmed by 10 bases and V by 5 bases; bases with no gene match: 7. Germline CDR1 and CDR2: PRHDT and FYEKMQ (reference sequence). CDR3 nucleotide sequence: TGTGCCAGCAGCGCCTACAGGGGAGGAGCTTTCTTT. Translated, it gives CASSAYRGGAFF.

J is TRBJ2-7 and V is TRBV20-1, with 7 bases that match TRBD1. V lost 3 bases to trimming and J lost 0 bases; unmatched junction nucleotides: 2. This CDR3 region has 13 residues. Germline lookup yields CDR1 DFQATT and CDR2 SNEGSKA (reference sequence). CDR3: CSASSGGSYEQYF. In DNA form, the CDR3 reads TGCAGTGCTAGTTCAGGGGGCTCCTACGAGCAGTACTTC.